What follows are 12 T cell receptor beta chains derived from one specimen sequenced in a study of radiotherapy plus CTLA-4 blockade in lung cancer. TCRdb's copy holds only in-frame clones and misses some; the assay was immunoSEQ multiplex PCR. Here the sample spans more than 100,000 clones, about 87% being singletons. Sequencing used peripheral blood, obtained from a patient treated with radiotherapy plus ipilimumab. The receptors shown here come from a human donor with non-small cell lung cancer that progressed on radiotherapy plus ipilimumab.

This chain connects TRBV7-9 to TRBJ2-7, with 8 bases matching TRBD1. The J segment lost 2 bases and the V segment lost 4 bases, leaving 7 bases of the junction unmatched. The germline gives CDR1 SEHNR, CDR2 FQNEAQ (reference sequence). The CDR3 loop spans 15 amino acids. The CDR3 sequence: CASSWDGQGTYEQYF. CDR3 in DNA: TGTGCCAGCAGCTGGGATGGACAGGGTACCTACGAGCAGTACTTC.

CDR3 coding DNA: TGTGCCAGCAGCGTCGAAGACAATGAGCAGTTCTTC. Encoded protein: CASSVEDNEQFF. This chain connects TRBV9 to TRBJ2-1; unclear D gene. With 2 bases removed from V and 5 bases from J, the gap between germline ends came to 5 bases. CDR3 length equals 12 residues. Per the germline V gene, CDR1 is SGDLS and CDR2 is YYNGEE.

The rearrangement uses TRBV19 and TRBJ1-2, with 10 bases lining up with TRBD1. There are 15 residues in the CDR3. The germline gives CDR1 LNHDA, CDR2 SQIVND (reference sequence). Trimming cost V 5 bases and J 4 bases; bases outside gene matches: 7. This CDR3 reads CASSLTGTGVYGYTF. CDR3 coding DNA: TGTGCCAGTAGTTTAACCGGGACAGGGGTCTATGGCTACACCTTC. Variable domain in full (rest from reference TRBV19 and TRBJ1-2): DGGITQSPKYLFRKEGQNVTLSCEQNLNHDAMYWYRQDPGQGLRLIYYSQIVNDFQKGDIAEGYSVSREKKESFPLTVTSAQKNPTAFYLCASSLTGTGVYGYTFGSGTRLTVV.

This clone has a single count. The chain uses TRBV5-4 and TRBJ1-2, with TRBD1 identical over 9 bases. The V and J ends lost 0 bases and 7 bases, in that order; junction bases with no gene match: 7. This CDR3 is 15 amino acids long. Germline CDR1 is SGHNT and CDR2 is YYREEE (reference sequence). The CDR3 sequence is CASSLAAGQGSGYTF. CDR3 nucleotides: TGTGCCAGCAGCTTGGCCGCCGGACAGGGGAGTGGCTACACCTTC.

The chain couples TRBV6-1 to TRBJ1-1; TRBD1 matches at 12 bases. Germline V gene lookup returns CDR1 MNHNS and CDR2 SASEGT. Unmatched junction bases numbered 8, after V lost 4 bases and J lost 8 bases. This CDR3 comprises 15 residues. The CDR3 protein is CASSVTGTGGGEAFF. DNA for the CDR3: TGTGCCAGCAGTGTTACCGGGACAGGGGGCGGAGAAGCTTTCTTT.

V gene TRBV7-9 combines with J gene TRBJ2-7; possibly TRBD1 for D (5 bases). CDR1 is SEHNR and CDR2 is FQNEAQ in the germline V gene (reference sequence). Trimming left V 0 bases short and J 2 bases short, with 11 bases between. The CDR3 is 15 residues long. Written as DNA, the CDR3 is TGTGCCAGCAGCTTAGCCGGCAGGGTGGCCTACGAGCAGTACTTC. It translates to CASSLAGRVAYEQYF.

This chain joins TRBV27 and TRBJ2-3, with a tentative D call TRBD2 (6 bases). Germline assignment: CDR1 MNHEY and CDR2 SMNVEV (reference sequence). The V end was cut by 5 bases, the J end by 2 bases, with 17 bases between. The CDR3 has 16 amino acids. Here the CDR3 DNA reads TGTGCCAGCAGTGCGACTAGTTATGGGATCACAGATACGCAGTATTTT. Protein sequence: CASSATSYGITDTQYF.

The genes are TRBV19 and TRBJ1-2; D gene ambiguous. CDR1 LNHDA and CDR2 SQIVND come from the germline V gene (reference sequence). The germline V and J ends were trimmed by 6 bases and 4 bases, with 21 bases remaining between them. This CDR3 spans 16 amino acids. In nucleotides, the CDR3 is TGTGCCAGTAGCTTTCCTAGTAGGCAGTCTGCCTATGGCTACACCTTC. Amino acids: CASSFPSRQSAYGYTF.

This rearrangement joins TRBV27 to TRBJ1-4, with D uncertain. CDR1 is MNHEY and CDR2 is SMNVEV in the germline V gene (reference sequence). Trimming took 6 bases from V and 1 from J, leaving 18 bases between them. The CDR3 extends over 17 amino acids. CDR3 DNA sequence: TGTGCCAGCAGACACCTTACGACGGGAAAAACTAATGAAAAACTGTTTTTT. As protein: CASRHLTTGKTNEKLFF.

The J gene is TRBJ1-4, the V gene TRBV27, with D uncertain. V was trimmed by 5 bases and J by 0 bases, leaving 10 bases between them. CDR1 is MNHEY, CDR2 SMNVEV, per germline (reference sequence). The CDR3 is made up of 15 amino acids. Here the CDR3 reads CASSPYRTTNEKLFF. Here the CDR3 DNA reads TGTGCCAGCAGTCCATACAGAACAACTAATGAAAAACTGTTTTTT.

The chain links TRBV11-3 to TRBJ2-7; 10 nucleotides line up with TRBD1. After removal of 1 base from V and 6 bases from J, the junction contained 12 bases not matched to a gene. CDR1 and CDR2 from the germline V gene are SGHNT and YENEEA. The CDR3 contains 17 residues. CDR3 protein: CASSLGLTPGQGTEQYF. The DNA of the CDR3 is TGTGCCAGCAGCTTAGGACTCACCCCGGGACAGGGGACCGAGCAGTACTTC.

The rearrangement joins TRBV5-4 to TRBJ2-2, with 7 bases matching TRBD1. Trimming removed 1 base from V and 0 bases from J; junction bases left unmatched: 3. Germline V gene sequence: CDR1 SGHNT, CDR2 YYREEE (reference sequence). CDR3 length equals 16 residues. The CDR3, as DNA: TGTGCCAGCAGCTTGAGGACAGGATCGAACACCGGGGAGCTGTTTTTT. Residues: CASSLRTGSNTGELFF.